Listed below are T cell receptor beta chains from one sample, sequenced in a study of T cell changes during pregnancy in multiple sclerosis. Produced via immunoSEQ multiplex PCR; TCRdb's table is partial and in-frame only. Of some 46,000 clones listed, almost 95% were seen once; the top ten hold 1% to 1.5%. What was sequenced was peripheral blood. The source of these receptors is a female donor with multiple sclerosis, enrolled in a pregnancy study. The CDR3 runs from the conserved cysteine through the conserved F or W. Each record gives: clone size, D gene, V gene, J gene, CDR3 DNA, CDR3 protein. A D gene is named only where the DNA matches it firmly. Clone size, where shown, is once, few, many, or a class for clones that have expanded.

NA	NA	TRBV21-1	TRBJ1-1	TGTGCCAGCAGCTCCCGGGGGAGCACTGAAGCTTTCTTT	CASSSRGSTEAFF
NA	TRBD2	TRBV19	TRBJ2-7	TGTGCCAGTAGTATACTGGCGACTAGCGGGACCTACGAGCAGTACTTC	CASSILATSGTYEQYF
NA	TRBD1	TRBV19	TRBJ1-1	TGTGCCAGTAGTATACACCCAGACAGGGAGGGGACTGAAGCTTTCTTT	CASSIHPDREGTEAFF
NA	TRBD2	TRBV5-1	TRBJ2-7	TGCGCCAGCAGCCTAACCGGACTAGCGGGAGGGCCATACGAGCAGTACTTC	CASSLTGLAGGPYEQYF
NA	NA	TRBV7-3	TRBJ1-1	TGTGCCAGCAGCTTATCGGGACTTTCTGAAGCTTTCTTT	CASSLSGLSEAFF
NA	TRBD2	TRBV5-1	TRBJ2-3	TGCGCCAGCAGCTCGCGGGAGGCCACAGATACGCAGTATTTT	CASSSREATDTQYF
NA	NA	TRBV27	TRBJ1-1	TGTGCCAGCAGCGTCCAGGGGAACACTGAAGCTTTCTTT	CASSVQGNTEAFF
once	TRBD2	TRBV7-7	TRBJ2-7	TGTGCCAGCAGCCCGGGGCTAGCGGGAGTATCGGACGAGCAGTACTTC	CASSPGLAGVSDEQYF
NA	NA	TRBV28	TRBJ2-5	TGTGCCAGCAGAACCCCCTTGGAGACCCAGTACTTC	CASRTPLETQYF
NA	TRBD2	TRBV5-1	TRBJ2-1	TGCGCCAGCAGTCCTATTAGCGGGAGAATAGGCAATGAGCAGTTCTTC	CASSPISGRIGNEQFF
NA	TRBD2	TRBV5-3	TRBJ2-3	TGTGCCAGAAGGACTAGCGGGAGTTTGACAGATACGCAGTATTTT	CARRTSGSLTDTQYF
once	TRBD1	TRBV29-1	TRBJ2-7	TGCAGCGTAGTAGGGACAGGGGGTTCCTACGAGCAGTACTTC	CSVVGTGGSYEQYF
NA	TRBD2	TRBV9	TRBJ2-2	TGTGCCAGCAGCACTCTAGCGGGAGTCAACGGGGAGCTGTTTTTT	CASSTLAGVNGELFF
NA	TRBD2	TRBV4-2	TRBJ2-5	TGTGCCAGCAGCCAAGAAGGGACTAGCGGAGAGACCCAGTACTTC	CASSQEGTSGETQYF
once	NA	TRBV7-9	TRBJ1-4	TGTGCCAGCAGTTGGGGACGGTTAGATGAAAAACTGTTTTTT	CASSWGRLDEKLFF
NA	TRBD1	TRBV27	TRBJ1-4	TGTGCCAGCAGAAGCGACAGGGGAAGGGGTAATGAAAAACTGTTTTTT	CASRSDRGRGNEKLFF
NA	NA	TRBV7-2	TRBJ2-3	TGTGCCAGCACCCCCGACAGACGAGATACGCAGTATTTT	CASTPDRRDTQYF
NA	NA	TRBV5-1	TRBJ2-7	TGCGCCAGCAGCCCGCAGGGGCGGTACGAGCAGTACTTC	CASSPQGRYEQYF
NA	NA	TRBV7-9	TRBJ1-4	TGTGCCAGCAGCTTAGTCGGTGAAAAACTGTTTTTT	CASSLVGEKLFF
once	NA	TRBV6-1	TRBJ1-5	TGTGCCAGCAGTGGCAGTTCCGGGACATCTAATCAGCCCCAGCATTTT	CASSGSSGTSNQPQHF
NA	NA	TRBV5-8	TRBJ2-5	TGTGCCAGCAGCTTGGGGGGGCGCAGGATAGAGACCCAGTACTTC	CASSLGGRRIETQYF
NA	NA	TRBV10-3	TRBJ2-1	TGTGCCATCAGTGAGTCTGGTGGTTTCGATGAGCAGTTCTTC	CAISESGGFDEQFF
NA	NA	TRBV4-1	TRBJ1-5	TGCGCCAGCAGCCGAGACCCTACAGGTAAAGGATACAATCAGCCCCAGCATTTT	CASSRDPTGKGYNQPQHF
NA	NA	TRBV6-5	TRBJ1-1	TGTGCCAGCAGTTACTCGAGGGGGGGGACTGAAGCTTTCTTT	CASSYSRGGTEAFF
NA	TRBD2	TRBV5-6	TRBJ2-1	TGTGCCAGCAGCCAGGGACTAGTAGGCGTCAATGAGCAGTTCTTC	CASSQGLVGVNEQFF
NA	TRBD1	TRBV5-1	TRBJ1-1	TGCGCCAGCAGCTGGACAGGCTCAAACACTGAAGCTTTCTTT	CASSWTGSNTEAFF
NA	NA	TRBV7-9	TRBJ1-1	TGTGCCAGCAGCCTCACCCCTAACACTGAAGCTTTCTTT	CASSLTPNTEAFF
NA	NA	TRBV29-1	TRBJ1-1	TGCAGCGTTGCTTGGGGAGGAAAGACTGAAGCTTTCTTT	CSVAWGGKTEAFF
NA	NA	TRBV19	TRBJ1-5	TGTGCCAGTAGTATAGATCTCTGGTTAGACAATCAGCCCCAGCATTTT	CASSIDLWLDNQPQHF
NA	TRBD1	TRBV19	TRBJ2-7	TGTGCCAGTAAAGCGGACAGGGCGTACGAGCAGTACTTC	CASKADRAYEQYF
NA	NA	TRBV5-1	TRBJ2-7	TGCGCCAGCAGCTCCGAGGACAGCTACGAGCAGTACTTC	CASSSEDSYEQYF
NA	NA	TRBV13	TRBJ2-7	TGTGCCAGCAGTATTTCTATCTCCGAGCAGTACTTC	CASSISISEQYF
NA	NA	TRBV4-3	TRBJ1-1	TGCGCCAGCAGCCAAGATCCGGGGATGAACACTGAAGCTTTCTTT	CASSQDPGMNTEAFF
NA	NA	TRBV6-1	TRBJ1-2	TGTGCCAGCACCGCCAGGGGACGAGTCTATGGCTACACCTTC	CASTARGRVYGYTF
NA	NA	TRBV6-5	TRBJ1-1	TGTGCCAGCAGTTACGACCGTTTCAACACTGAAGCTTTCTTT	CASSYDRFNTEAFF
NA	NA	TRBV11-2	TRBJ1-4	TGTGCCAGCAGCTTAACGCCGGGACACCTGAATGAAAAACTGTTTTTT	CASSLTPGHLNEKLFF
NA	NA	TRBV27	TRBJ2-7	TGTGCCAGCACCCCGGGGAAGGGGGCCTACGAGCAGTACTTC	CASTPGKGAYEQYF
NA	TRBD2	TRBV7-2	TRBJ2-7	TGTGCCAGCAGCCCTTCGGTCCGGGGAGGGTCTTACGAGCAGTACTTC	CASSPSVRGGSYEQYF
NA	TRBD2	TRBV10-3	TRBJ2-7	TGTGCCGCGTCCGGGACTAGCGGAGCCTACGAGCAGTACTTC	CAASGTSGAYEQYF
NA	NA	TRBV9	TRBJ2-4	TGTGCCAGCACCGGGCCGGGGGCCAAAAACATTCAGTACTTC	CASTGPGAKNIQYF
NA	NA	TRBV6-1	TRBJ1-3	TGTGCCAGCAGTGGGGGCAGGCGGATCTCTGGAAACACCATATATTTT	CASSGGRRISGNTIYF
NA	NA	TRBV6-5	TRBJ1-2	TGTGCCAGCAGTTACTCGAATTTGCCCTCTAACTATGGCTACACCTTC	CASSYSNLPSNYGYTF